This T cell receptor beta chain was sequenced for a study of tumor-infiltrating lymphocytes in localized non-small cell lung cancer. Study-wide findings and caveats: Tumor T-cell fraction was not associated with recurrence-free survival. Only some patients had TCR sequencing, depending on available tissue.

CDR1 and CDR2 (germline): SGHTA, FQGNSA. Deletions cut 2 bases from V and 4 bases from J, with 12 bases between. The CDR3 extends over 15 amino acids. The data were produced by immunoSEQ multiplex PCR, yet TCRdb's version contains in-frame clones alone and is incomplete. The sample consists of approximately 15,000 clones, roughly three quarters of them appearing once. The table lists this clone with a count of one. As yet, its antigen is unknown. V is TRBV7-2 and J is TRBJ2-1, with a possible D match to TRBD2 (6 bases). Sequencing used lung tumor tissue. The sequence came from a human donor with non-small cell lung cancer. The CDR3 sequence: CASSLNPGGYNEQFF. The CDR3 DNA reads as TGTGCCAGCAGCTTAAATCCCGGGGGTTACAATGAGCAGTTCTTC.